The 8 T cell receptor beta chains listed next were all sequenced from one sample in a study of Ad26.COV2.S vaccination and SARS-CoV-2 variants. Clones were read by immunoSEQ multiplex PCR, and TCRdb kept only the in-frame ones, dropping some. The table lists around 250,000 clones, approximately 87% of them singletons. Treatment given: about 20 received Ad26.COV2.S at low or high dose, single or two shots; 5 received placebo; per-sample allocation not given. The investigators took samples on day 63 after the first vaccine or placebo injection. The input for sequencing was peripheral blood, taken in a trial of Ad26.COV2.S vaccine versus placebo. The receptors originated from a person aged 18 to 59 who received the Ad26.COV2.S COVID-19 vaccine or a placebo.

The chain combines TRBV18 with TRBJ1-3, with 10 bases identical to TRBD1. The trim removed 2 bases at V and 4 bases at J, leaving 5 bases unmatched. This CDR3 is 16 amino acids long. The V gene's germline CDR1 is KGHSH and CDR2 LQKENI. As DNA, the CDR3 is TGTGCCAGCTCACCAACGGGGACAGGGGCAGGAAACACCATATATTTT. Its translation is CASSPTGTGAGNTIYF. Full variable domain (missing parts from reference TRBV18 and TRBJ1-3): NAGVMQNPRHLVRRRGQEARLRCSPMKGHSHVYWYRQLPEEGLKFMVYLQKENIIDESGMPKERFSAEFPKEGPSILRIQQVVRGDSAAYFCASSPTGTGAGNTIYFGEGSWLTVV.

The chain employs TRBV12-3 or TRBV12-4 and TRBJ1-2; D remains unclear. The CDR3 has 12 amino acids. Trimming cost V 6 bases and J 2 bases, with 7 bases left between them. The CDR3 DNA reads as TGTGCCAGCAGGCTGGGGAACTATGGCTACACCTTC. Protein sequence: CASRLGNYGYTF.

This rearrangement joins TRBV12-5 to TRBJ2-2; no reliable D call. With 2 bases removed from V and 5 bases from J, the gap between germline ends came to 9 bases. CDR3 length equals 14 residues. Germline lookup yields CDR1 LGHNT and CDR2 FRNRAP. The CDR3 bases are TGTGCTAGTGGTTTGATTGAGCGTACCGGGGAGCTGTTTTTT. Amino acid sequence: CASGLIERTGELFF.

The chain has TRBV30 and TRBJ2-3, with TRBD1 matching 8 bases. Germline V CDR1 and CDR2: GTSNPN, SVGIG (reference sequence). The CDR3 runs to 15 residues. After removal of 3 bases from V and 2 bases from J, the junction contained 7 bases not matched to a gene. Here the CDR3 reads CAWSGGQGHTDTQYF. CDR3 coding DNA: TGTGCCTGGAGCGGTGGACAGGGCCACACAGATACGCAGTATTTT.

CDR3 region: CASSLLSGPYEQYF. The CDR3 coding sequence is TGTGCCAGCAGTTTACTCTCCGGACCCTACGAGCAGTACTTC. The chain links TRBV27 to TRBJ2-7; D remains unclear. The CDR3 has 14 residues. V was shortened by 2 bases and J by 2 bases, with 10 bases between the two germline ends. Germline loops: CDR1 MNHEY, CDR2 SMNVEV (reference sequence).

CDR3 DNA sequence: TGTGCCAGCAGCCACGGGCCAGCGGGAGGCGACCTCGTCTACGAGCAGTACTTC. Its protein product is CASSHGPAGGDLVYEQYF. The chain couples TRBV7-2 to TRBJ2-7, with TRBD2 matching 9 bases. Germline lookup yields CDR1 SGHTA and CDR2 FQGNSA. The CDR3 runs to 18 residues. J gave up 3 bases and V 5 bases, and 17 bases lay outside the gene matches.

The V call is TRBV9, the J call TRBJ1-2; perhaps TRBD1 as D (5 bases). This CDR3 is built from 14 residues. The germline V and J ends were trimmed by 4 bases and 3 bases, with 13 bases remaining between them. The germline V gene has CDR1 SGDLS and CDR2 YYNGEE. The CDR3 nucleotides are TGTGCCAGCAGCTCCCAAGCGGGGGACTATGGCTACACCTTC. This sequence encodes CASSSQAGDYGYTF. Variable domain in full (rest from reference TRBV9 and TRBJ1-2): DSGVTQTPKHLITATGQRVTLRCSPRSGDLSVYWYQQSLDQGLQFLIQYYNGEERAKGNILERFSAQQFPDLHSELNLSSLELGDSALYFCASSSQAGDYGYTFGSGTRLTVV.

This clone was seen a single time. V is TRBV2 and J is TRBJ1-2, with 10 bases aligning to TRBD1. The CDR3 is 13 amino acids. J was trimmed by 2 bases and V by 10 bases; bases with no gene match: 4. Germline CDR1 reads SNHLY; CDR2 reads FYNNEI. The CDR3: CAIPGQGNYGYTF. CDR3 bases: TGTGCCATCCCGGGACAGGGGAACTATGGCTACACCTTC.